This TCR beta chain was found in a study of cytomegalovirus exposure and HLA in healthy donors. Comments on this clone: Antigen specificity is unknown.

V shed 4 bases and J 0 bases; nucleotides not matched to a gene: 6. The CDR3 is 15 amino acids. CDR1 SGHRS and CDR2 YFSETQ come from the germline V gene. General study results and limits: Fewer N-insertions than the roughly 670-donor mean were reportedly shown by an Asian-associated ancestry cluster in a later analysis. Reported results showed that the classifier diagnosed cytomegalovirus status with high specificity and sensitivity.

The PCR ran on 60 Vbeta and 13 Jbeta primers. Here immunoSEQ multiplex PCR was the method, and the copy in TCRdb shows in-frame clones only, minus some. Of about 110,000 clones detected, 50% to 70% appear once; the ten largest clones hold 3% to 4.5%. The receptor was isolated from a man aged 25-45 years in good health and CMV-seropositive. The rearrangement links TRBV5-1 to TRBJ1-1, with TRBD1 identical over 7 bases. The sample consisted of PBMCs. The DNA of the CDR3 is TGCGCCAGCAGCAGGAGACAGGGCTTGAACACTGAAGCTTTCTTT. Encoded protein: CASSRRQGLNTEAFF.